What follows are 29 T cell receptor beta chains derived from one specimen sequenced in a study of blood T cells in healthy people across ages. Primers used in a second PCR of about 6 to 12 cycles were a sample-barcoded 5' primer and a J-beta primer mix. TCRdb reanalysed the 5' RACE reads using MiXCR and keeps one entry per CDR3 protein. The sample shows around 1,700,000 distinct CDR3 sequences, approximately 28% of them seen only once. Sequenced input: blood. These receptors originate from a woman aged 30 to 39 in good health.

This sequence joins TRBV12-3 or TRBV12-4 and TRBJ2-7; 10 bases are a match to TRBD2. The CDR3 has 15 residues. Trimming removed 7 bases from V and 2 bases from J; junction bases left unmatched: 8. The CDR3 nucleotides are TGTGCCAGCACCGCGGCTAGCGGGGGCACCTACGAGCAGTACTTC. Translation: CASTAASGGTYEQYF.

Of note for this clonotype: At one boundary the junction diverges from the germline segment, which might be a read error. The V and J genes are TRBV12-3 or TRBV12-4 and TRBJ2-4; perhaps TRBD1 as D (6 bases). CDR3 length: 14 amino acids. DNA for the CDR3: TGTGCCGGCAGGTTACAGGGAGCCAGCCCCACTCAGTACTTC. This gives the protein CAGRLQGASPTQYF.

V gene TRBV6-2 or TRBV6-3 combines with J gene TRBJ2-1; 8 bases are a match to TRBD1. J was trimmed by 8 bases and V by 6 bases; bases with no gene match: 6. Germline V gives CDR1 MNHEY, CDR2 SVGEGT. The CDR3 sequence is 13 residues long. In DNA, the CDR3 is TGTGCCAGCAGACGAGGGACAGGCTATGAGCAGTTCTTC. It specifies CASRRGTGYEQFF.

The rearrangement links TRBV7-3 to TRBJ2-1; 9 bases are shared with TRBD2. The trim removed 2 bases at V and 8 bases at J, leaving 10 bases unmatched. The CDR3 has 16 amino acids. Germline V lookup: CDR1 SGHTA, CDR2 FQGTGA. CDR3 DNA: TGTGCCAGCAGCTTACAAGCGGGGGGACTATTCGATGAGCAGTTCTTC. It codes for CASSLQAGGLFDEQFF.

The CDR3 DNA follows: TGTGCCAGCAGTGAATTTGGGTCGTCTAGCGTAATTGAGCAGTTCTTC. Its protein product is CASSEFGSSSVIEQFF. V usage is TRBV6-1 and J usage is TRBJ2-1; D may be TRBD2 (6 bases). From germline, CDR1 is MNHNS and CDR2 SASEGT. The ends were cut back, 2 bases at V and 9 bases at J, with 20 bases in the middle. The CDR3 has 16 residues.

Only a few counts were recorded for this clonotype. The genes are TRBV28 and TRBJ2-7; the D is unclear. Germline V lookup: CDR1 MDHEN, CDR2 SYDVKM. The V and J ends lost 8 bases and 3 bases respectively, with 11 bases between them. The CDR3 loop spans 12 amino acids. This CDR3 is CASENSYYEQYF. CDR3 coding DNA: TGTGCCAGCGAAAATAGCTACTACGAGCAGTACTTC.

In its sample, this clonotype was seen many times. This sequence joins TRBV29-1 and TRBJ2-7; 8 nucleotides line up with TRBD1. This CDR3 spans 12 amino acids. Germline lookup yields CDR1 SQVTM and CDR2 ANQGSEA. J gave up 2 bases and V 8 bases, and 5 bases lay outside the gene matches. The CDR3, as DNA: TGCAGCTACCGGACAGGGCCCTACGAGCAGTACTTC. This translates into CSYRTGPYEQYF.

For the CDR3, the DNA is TGTGCCAGCAGTTACATACAGAGTTCTAATGAGCAGTTCTTC. Translated: CASSYIQSSNEQFF. The chain employs TRBV6-5 and TRBJ2-1; D ambiguous. The germline V and J ends were trimmed by 2 bases and 7 bases, with 12 bases remaining between them. Germline V lookup: CDR1 MNHEY, CDR2 SVGAGI. The CDR3 is 14 amino acids.

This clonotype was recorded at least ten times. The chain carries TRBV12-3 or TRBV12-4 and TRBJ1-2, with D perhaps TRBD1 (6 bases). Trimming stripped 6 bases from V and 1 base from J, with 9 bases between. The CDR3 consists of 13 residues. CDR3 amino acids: CASSRQVNYGYTF. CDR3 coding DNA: TGTGCCAGCAGCAGACAGGTTAACTATGGCTACACCTTC.

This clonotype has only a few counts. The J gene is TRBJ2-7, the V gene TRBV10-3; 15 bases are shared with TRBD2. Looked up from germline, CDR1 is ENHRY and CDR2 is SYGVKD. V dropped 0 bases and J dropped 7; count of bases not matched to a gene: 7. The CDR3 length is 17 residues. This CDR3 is CAISESGTSGGHNEQYF. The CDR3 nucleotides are TGTGCCATCAGTGAGTCGGGGACTAGCGGGGGGCACAATGAGCAGTACTTC.

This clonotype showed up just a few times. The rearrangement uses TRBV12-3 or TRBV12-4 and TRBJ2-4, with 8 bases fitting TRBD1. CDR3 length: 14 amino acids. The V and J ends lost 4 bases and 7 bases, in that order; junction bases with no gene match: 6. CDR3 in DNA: TGTGCCAGCAGTTCCGTGGACAGGGTGAACATTCAGTACTTC. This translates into CASSSVDRVNIQYF.

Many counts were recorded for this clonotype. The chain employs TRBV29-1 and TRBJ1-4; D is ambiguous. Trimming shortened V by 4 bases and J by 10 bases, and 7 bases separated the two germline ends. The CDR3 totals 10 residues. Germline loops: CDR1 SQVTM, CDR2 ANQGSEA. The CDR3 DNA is TGCAGCGTTGTTTATGGAAAACTGTTTTTT. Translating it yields CSVVYGKLFF.

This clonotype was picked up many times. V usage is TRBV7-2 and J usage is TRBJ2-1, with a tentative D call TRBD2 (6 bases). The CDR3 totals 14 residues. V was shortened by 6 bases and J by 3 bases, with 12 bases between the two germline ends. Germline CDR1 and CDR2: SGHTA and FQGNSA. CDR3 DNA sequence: TGTGCCAGCAGGGGGGACTCCGTCTACAATGAGCAGTTCTTC. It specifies CASRGDSVYNEQFF.

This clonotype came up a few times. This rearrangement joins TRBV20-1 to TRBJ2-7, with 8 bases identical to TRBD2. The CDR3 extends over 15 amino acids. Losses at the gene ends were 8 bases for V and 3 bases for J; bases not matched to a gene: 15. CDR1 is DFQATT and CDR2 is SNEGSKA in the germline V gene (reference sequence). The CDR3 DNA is TGCAGTACTGCTAATCTAGCGGGCTCTGACTACGAGCAGTACTTC. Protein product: CSTANLAGSDYEQYF.

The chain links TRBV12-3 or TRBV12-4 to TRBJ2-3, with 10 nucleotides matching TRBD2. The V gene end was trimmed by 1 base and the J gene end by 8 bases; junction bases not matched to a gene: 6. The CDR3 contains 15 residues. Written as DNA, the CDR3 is TGTGCCAGCAGTTTAGGTCGAGCGGGGGGGCCTACGCAGTATTTT. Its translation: CASSLGRAGGPTQYF.

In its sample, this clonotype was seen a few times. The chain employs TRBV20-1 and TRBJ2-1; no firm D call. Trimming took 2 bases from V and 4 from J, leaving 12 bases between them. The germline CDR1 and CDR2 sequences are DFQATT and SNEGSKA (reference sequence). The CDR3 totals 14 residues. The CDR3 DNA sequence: TGCAGTGCTAGACCCGTGAGCGAGTACAATGAGCAGTTCTTC. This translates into CSARPVSEYNEQFF.

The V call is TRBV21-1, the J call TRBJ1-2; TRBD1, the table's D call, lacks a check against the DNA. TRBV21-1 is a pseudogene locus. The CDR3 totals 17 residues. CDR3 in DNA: TGTGCCAGCAGCAAAGGCGCCACAGGGGCTTCTAACTATGGCTTCACCTTC. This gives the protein CASSKGATGASNYGFTF.

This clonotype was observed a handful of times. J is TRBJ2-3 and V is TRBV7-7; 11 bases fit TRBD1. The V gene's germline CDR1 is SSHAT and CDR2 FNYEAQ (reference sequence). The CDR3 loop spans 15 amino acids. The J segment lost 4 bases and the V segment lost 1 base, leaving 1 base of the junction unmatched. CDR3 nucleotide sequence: TGTGCCAGCAGCTTAGGGACAGGGGGCTCAGATACGCAGTATTTT. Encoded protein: CASSLGTGGSDTQYF.

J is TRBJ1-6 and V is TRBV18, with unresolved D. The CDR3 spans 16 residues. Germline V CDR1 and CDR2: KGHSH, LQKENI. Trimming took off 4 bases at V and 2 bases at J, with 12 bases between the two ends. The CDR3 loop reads CASSRETFPYNSPLHF. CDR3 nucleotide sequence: TGTGCCAGCTCACGAGAGACGTTTCCCTATAATTCACCCCTCCACTTT.

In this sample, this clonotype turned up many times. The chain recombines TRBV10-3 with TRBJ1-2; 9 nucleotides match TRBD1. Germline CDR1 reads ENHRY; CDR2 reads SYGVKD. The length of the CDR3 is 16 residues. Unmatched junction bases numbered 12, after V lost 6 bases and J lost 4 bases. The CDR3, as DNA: TGTGCCATCAGGAGGGCACCGGGACAGGGAGTCTATGGCTACACCTTC. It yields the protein CAIRRAPGQGVYGYTF.

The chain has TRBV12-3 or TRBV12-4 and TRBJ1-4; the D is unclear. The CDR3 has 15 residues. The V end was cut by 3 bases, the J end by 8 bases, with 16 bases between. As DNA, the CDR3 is TGTGCCAGCAGTTTTACTTCACAGCTGGGGGAAAAACTGTTTTTT. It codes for CASSFTSQLGEKLFF.

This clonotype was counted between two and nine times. The CDR3 DNA is TGCAGCGTTGATCACAGAAAGAACACTGAAGCTTTCTTT. It codes for CSVDHRKNTEAFF. The chain is built from TRBV29-1 and TRBJ1-1, with D unresolved. Trimming took off 3 bases at V and 1 base at J, with 9 bases between the two ends. The CDR3 runs 13 residues. Per the germline V gene, CDR1 is SQVTM and CDR2 is ANQGSEA.

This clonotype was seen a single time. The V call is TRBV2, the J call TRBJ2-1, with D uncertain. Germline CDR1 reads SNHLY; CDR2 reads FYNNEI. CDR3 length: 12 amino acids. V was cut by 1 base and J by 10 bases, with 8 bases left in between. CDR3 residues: CASSEDRNEQFF. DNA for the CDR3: TGTGCCAGCAGTGAAGACAGAAACGAGCAGTTCTTC.

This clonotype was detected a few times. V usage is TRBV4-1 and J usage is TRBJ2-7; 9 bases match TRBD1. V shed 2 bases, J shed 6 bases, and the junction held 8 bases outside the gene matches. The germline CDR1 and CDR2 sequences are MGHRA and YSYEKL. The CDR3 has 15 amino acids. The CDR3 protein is CASSQPGQGEGEQYF. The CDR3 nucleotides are TGCGCCAGCAGCCAACCGGGACAGGGAGAAGGCGAGCAGTACTTC.

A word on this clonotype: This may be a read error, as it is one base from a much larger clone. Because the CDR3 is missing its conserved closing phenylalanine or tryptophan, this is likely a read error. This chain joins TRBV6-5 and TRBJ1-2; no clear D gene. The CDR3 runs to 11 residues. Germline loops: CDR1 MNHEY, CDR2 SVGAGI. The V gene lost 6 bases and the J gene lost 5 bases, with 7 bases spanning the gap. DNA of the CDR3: TGTGCCAGCAGGGGCACTTATGGCTACACCTCC. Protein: CASRGTYGYTS.

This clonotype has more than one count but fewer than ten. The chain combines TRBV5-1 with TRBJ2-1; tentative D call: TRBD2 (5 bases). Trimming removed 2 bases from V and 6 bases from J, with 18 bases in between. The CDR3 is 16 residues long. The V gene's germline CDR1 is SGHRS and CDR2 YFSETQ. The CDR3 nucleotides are TGCGCCAGCAGCTTACCCAGAGGACCGGGAAGCAATGAGCAGTTCTTC. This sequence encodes CASSLPRGPGSNEQFF.

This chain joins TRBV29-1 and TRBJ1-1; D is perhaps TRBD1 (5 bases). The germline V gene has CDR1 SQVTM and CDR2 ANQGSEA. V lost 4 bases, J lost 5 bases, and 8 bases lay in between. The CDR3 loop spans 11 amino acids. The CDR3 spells CSVAKGTEAFF. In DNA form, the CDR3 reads TGCAGCGTTGCCAAGGGGACTGAAGCTTTCTTT. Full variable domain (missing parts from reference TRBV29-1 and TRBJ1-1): SAVISQKPSRDICQRGTSLTIQCQVDSQVTMMFWYRQQPGQSLTLIATANQGSEATYESGFVIDKFPISRPNLTFSTLTVSNMSPEDSSIYLCSVAKGTEAFFGQGTRLTVV.

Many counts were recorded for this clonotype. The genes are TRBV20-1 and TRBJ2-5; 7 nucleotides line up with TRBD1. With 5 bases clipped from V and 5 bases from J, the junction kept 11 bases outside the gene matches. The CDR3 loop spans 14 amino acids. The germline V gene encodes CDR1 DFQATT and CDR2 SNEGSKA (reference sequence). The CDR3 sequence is CSARLQGLWETQYF. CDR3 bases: TGCAGTGCTCGTTTACAGGGGCTTTGGGAGACCCAGTACTTC.

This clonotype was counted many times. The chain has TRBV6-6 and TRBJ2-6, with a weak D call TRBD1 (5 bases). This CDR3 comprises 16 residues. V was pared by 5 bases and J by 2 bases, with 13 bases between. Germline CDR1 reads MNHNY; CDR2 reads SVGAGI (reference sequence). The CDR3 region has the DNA TGTGCCAGCAGTCGACCAGGGCAGACTGGGGCCAACGTCCTGACTTTC. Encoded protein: CASSRPGQTGANVLTF.